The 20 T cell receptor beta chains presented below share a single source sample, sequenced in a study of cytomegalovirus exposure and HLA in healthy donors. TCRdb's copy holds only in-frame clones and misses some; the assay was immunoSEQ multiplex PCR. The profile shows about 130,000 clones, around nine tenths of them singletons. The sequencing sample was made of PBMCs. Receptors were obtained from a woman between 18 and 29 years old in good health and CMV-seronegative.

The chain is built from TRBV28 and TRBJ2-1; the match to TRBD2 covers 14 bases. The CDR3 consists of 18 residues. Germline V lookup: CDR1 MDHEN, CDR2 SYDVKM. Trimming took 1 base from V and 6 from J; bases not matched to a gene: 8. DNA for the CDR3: TGTGCCAGCAGTTTATTCAGTCTCGGGACTAGCGGGAGCAATGAGCAGTTCTTC. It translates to CASSLFSLGTSGSNEQFF.

The CDR3 here is CASSGTGQKEQYF. In DNA, the CDR3 is TGTGCCAGTAGCGGGACAGGGCAAAAAGAGCAGTACTTC. The chain combines TRBV19 with TRBJ2-7; 9 nucleotides align to TRBD1. With 6 bases clipped from V and 7 bases from J, the junction kept 7 bases outside the gene matches. Germline V gives CDR1 LNHDA, CDR2 SQIVND (reference sequence). The length of the CDR3 is 13 residues.

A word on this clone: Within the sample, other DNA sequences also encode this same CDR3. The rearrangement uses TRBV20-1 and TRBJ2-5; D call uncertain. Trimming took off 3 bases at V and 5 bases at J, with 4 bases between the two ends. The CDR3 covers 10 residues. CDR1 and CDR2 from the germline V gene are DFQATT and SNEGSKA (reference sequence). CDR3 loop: CSASLETQYF. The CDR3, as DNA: TGCAGTGCTAGTCTTGAGACCCAGTACTTC.

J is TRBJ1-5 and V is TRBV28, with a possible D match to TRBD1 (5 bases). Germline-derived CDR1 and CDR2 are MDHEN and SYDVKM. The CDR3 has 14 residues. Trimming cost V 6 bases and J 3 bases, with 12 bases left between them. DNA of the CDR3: TGTGCCAGCAGCTCCCCAGGGAACAATCAGCCCCAGCATTTT. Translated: CASSSPGNNQPQHF.

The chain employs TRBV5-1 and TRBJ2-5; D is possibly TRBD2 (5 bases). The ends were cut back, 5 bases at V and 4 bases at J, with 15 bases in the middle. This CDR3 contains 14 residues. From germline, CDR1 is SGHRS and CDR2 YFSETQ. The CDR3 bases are TGCGCCAGCAGTATGGCGGGTGTTCTAGAGACCCAGTACTTC. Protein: CASSMAGVLETQYF.

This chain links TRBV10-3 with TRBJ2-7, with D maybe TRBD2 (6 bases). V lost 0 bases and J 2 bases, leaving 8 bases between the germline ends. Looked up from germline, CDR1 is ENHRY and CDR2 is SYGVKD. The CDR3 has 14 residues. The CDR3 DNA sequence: TGTGCCATCAGTGAGTCCGCGGGAACCTACGAGCAGTACTTC. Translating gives CAISESAGTYEQYF.

This CDR3 reads CASSQGAFSYEQYF. For the CDR3, the DNA is TGTGCCAGCAGCCAAGGCGCTTTCTCCTACGAGCAGTACTTC. The chain has TRBV14 and TRBJ2-7; D is ambiguous. V lost 1 base and J 0 bases, leaving 7 bases between the germline ends. CDR3 length: 14 amino acids. CDR1 and CDR2 (germline): SGHDN, FVKESK. Supplemented by reference TRBV14 and TRBJ2-7, the full variable domain reads EAGVTQFPSHSVIEKGQTVTLRCDPISGHDNLYWYRRVMGKEIKFLLHFVKESKQDESGMPNNRFLAERTGGTYSTLKVQPAELEDSGVYFCASSQGAFSYEQYFGPGTRLTVT.

CDR3 protein: CASSYIRSTDSYEQYF. CDR3 bases: TGTGCCAGCAGCTACATCCGGTCGACAGACTCCTACGAGCAGTACTTC. V and J are TRBV5-6 and TRBJ2-7; tentatively, D is TRBD1 (5 bases). Per germline, CDR1 SGHDT and CDR2 YYEEEE. V lost 3 bases and J 0 bases, leaving 16 bases between the germline ends. This CDR3 spans 16 amino acids.

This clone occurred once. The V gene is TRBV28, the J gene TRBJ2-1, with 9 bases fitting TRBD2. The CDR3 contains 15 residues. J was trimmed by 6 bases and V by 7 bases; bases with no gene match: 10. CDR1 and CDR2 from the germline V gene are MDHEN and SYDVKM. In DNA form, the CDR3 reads TGTGCCAGCACCCTAGCGGGATCGGCTCTCAATGAGCAGTTCTTC. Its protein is CASTLAGSALNEQFF.

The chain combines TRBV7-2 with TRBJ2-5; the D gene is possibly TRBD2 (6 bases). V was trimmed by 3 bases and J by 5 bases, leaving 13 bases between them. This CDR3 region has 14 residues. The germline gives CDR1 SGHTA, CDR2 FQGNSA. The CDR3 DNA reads TGTGCCAGCAGCTTGTTTGCGGGACGGGAGACCCAGTACTTC. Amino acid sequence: CASSLFAGRETQYF.

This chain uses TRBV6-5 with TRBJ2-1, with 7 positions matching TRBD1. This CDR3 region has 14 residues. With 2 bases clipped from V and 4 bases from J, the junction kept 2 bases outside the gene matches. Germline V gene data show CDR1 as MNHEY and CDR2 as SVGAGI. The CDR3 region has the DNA TGTGCCAGCAGTTACGAACAGGGGTACAATGAGCAGTTCTTC. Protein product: CASSYEQGYNEQFF.

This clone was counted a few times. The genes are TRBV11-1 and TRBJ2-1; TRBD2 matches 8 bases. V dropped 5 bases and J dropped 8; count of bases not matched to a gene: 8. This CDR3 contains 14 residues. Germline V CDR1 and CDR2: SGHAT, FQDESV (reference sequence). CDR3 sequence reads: CASSPWTSRDEQFF. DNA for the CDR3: TGTGCCAGCAGCCCCTGGACTAGCAGAGATGAGCAGTTCTTC.

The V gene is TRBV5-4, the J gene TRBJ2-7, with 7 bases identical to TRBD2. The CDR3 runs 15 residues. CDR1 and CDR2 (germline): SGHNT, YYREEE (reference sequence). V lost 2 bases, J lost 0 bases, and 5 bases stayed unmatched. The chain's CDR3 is CASSFTGTTSYEQYF. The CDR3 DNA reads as TGTGCCAGCAGCTTTACCGGGACTACCTCCTACGAGCAGTACTTC.

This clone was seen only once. The CDR3 sequence is CASSLSGGSETQYF. In DNA, the CDR3 is TGTGCCAGCAGTTTGTCTGGGGGGAGTGAGACCCAGTACTTC. The gene calls are TRBV28 and TRBJ2-5, with a possible D match to TRBD2 (6 bases). The V gene's germline CDR1 is MDHEN and CDR2 SYDVKM. The V gene lost 3 bases and the J gene lost 5 bases, with 13 bases spanning the gap. The CDR3 length is 14 residues. The whole variable domain, remainder taken from reference TRBV28 and TRBJ2-5, is DVKVTQSSRYLVKRTGEKVFLECVQDMDHENMFWYRQDPGLGLRLIYFSYDVKMKEKGDIPEGYSVSREKKERFSLILESASTNQTSMYLCASSLSGGSETQYFGPGTRLLVL.

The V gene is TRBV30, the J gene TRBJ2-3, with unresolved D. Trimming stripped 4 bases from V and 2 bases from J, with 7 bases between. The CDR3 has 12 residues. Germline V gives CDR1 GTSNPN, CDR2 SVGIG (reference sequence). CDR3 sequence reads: CAWNLLTDTQYF. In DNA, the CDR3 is TGTGCCTGGAATCTACTCACAGATACGCAGTATTTT.

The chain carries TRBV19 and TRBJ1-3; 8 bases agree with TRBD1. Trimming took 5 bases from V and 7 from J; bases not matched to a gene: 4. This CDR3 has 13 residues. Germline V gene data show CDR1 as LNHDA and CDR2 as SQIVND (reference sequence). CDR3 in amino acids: CASSSGQGNTIYF. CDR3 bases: TGTGCCAGTAGTTCTGGACAGGGTAACACCATATATTTT.

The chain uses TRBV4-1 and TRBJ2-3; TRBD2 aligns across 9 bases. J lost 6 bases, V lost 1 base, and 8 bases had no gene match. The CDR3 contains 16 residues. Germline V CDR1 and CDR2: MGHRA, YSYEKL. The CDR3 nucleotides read TGCGCCAGCAGCCAAGTCGGCGGGAGGGTATTCGATACGCAGTATTTT. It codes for CASSQVGGRVFDTQYF.

The CDR3 protein is CAWAGTSGFYEQYF. The DNA of the CDR3 is TGTGCCTGGGCCGGGACTAGCGGTTTCTACGAGCAGTACTTC. The V and J genes are TRBV30 and TRBJ2-7; TRBD2 matches at 11 bases. Germline V gives CDR1 GTSNPN, CDR2 SVGIG (reference sequence). CDR3 length equals 14 residues. V trimming: 5 bases; J trimming: 3 bases; junction bases outside the gene matches: 6.

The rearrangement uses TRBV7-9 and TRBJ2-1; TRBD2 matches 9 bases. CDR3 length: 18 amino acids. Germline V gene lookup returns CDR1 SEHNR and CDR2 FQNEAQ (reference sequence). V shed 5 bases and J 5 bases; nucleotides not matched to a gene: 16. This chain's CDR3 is CASSPLVGLAGLHNEQFF. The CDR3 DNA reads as TGTGCCAGCAGCCCACTAGTGGGGCTAGCGGGGTTACACAATGAGCAGTTCTTC.

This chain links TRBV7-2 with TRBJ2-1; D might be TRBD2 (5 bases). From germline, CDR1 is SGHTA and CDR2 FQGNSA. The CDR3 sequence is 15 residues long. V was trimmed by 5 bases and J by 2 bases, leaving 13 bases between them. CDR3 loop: CASSRTVPPYNEQFF. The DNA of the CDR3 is TGTGCCAGCAGCCGGACTGTACCTCCCTACAATGAGCAGTTCTTC.